This TCR beta chain was identified during a study of T cell responses to AZD1222 COVID-19 vaccine. Findings and limits, study-wide: Epitopes outside B.1.351 and B.1.1.7 mutated regions reportedly drew nearly half of spike TCRs. Repertoires in all cases were sampled only once the peak T cell response had passed.

Points on this clone: Its antigen is as yet unknown.

Clones were read by immunoSEQ multiplex PCR, and TCRdb kept only the in-frame ones, dropping some. The sample includes 95,000 to 100,000 clones, around 85% of them seen just once. The CDR3 sequence is 15 residues long. CDR1 and CDR2 (germline): KGHSH, LQKENI. Unmatched junction bases numbered 5, after V lost 3 bases and J lost 1 base. This sequence was found in an adult who received the AZD1222 COVID-19 vaccine. Sequencing was performed on peripheral blood, taken 28 days after the second AZD1222 dose. The V and J genes are TRBV18 and TRBJ1-1, with 7 bases lining up with TRBD1. For the CDR3, the DNA is TGTGCCAGCTCACCGCTGACAGGGAAGAACACTGAAGCTTTCTTT. Translated: CASSPLTGKNTEAFF.